This T cell receptor (beta chain) originates from a study of cytomegalovirus exposure and HLA in healthy donors. Study context: Prior work identified 95 million to 120 million unique TCR beta sequences in some 180 million T cells. General study findings and limits: A few CMV-associated chains were confirmed in vitro to be specific for CMV antigens. Later work found that TCR association rates differed between HLA loci; DRB1 had the most and HLA-C the fewest.

By share, this clone ranks as medium-sized. Its specificity is not known. The primer mix had 60 Vbeta and 13 Jbeta primers. Only in-frame clones appear in the TCRdb table, and some are missing; sequencing was by immunoSEQ multiplex PCR. The sample lists 150,000 to 200,000 clones, 75% to 80% seen once, with over 13% in the top ten. This CDR3 has 12 residues. Germline loops: CDR1 MNHNS, CDR2 SASEGT. Trimming took off 6 bases at V and 6 bases at J, with 11 bases between the two ends. The sample consisted of PBMCs. The source is a man in his fifties or sixties in good health and CMV-seropositive. The V call is TRBV6-1, the J call TRBJ1-1; maybe TRBD1 (6 bases). The CDR3 is CASSRDNPEAFF. The CDR3 nucleotides read TGTGCCAGCAGCAGGGACAACCCTGAAGCTTTCTTT.